This record looks at one TCR beta chain sequence and its context. Sequencing ends 3 residues short of the CDR3 end; the germline J gene provides the rest. This record belongs to a study of T cells in women clearing cervical HPV infection. Overall study: Controls' single incident HPV16 infection cleared within 12 months without precancer.

Here immunoSEQ multiplex PCR was the method, and the copy in TCRdb shows in-frame clones only, minus some. Its clone listing holds roughly 31,000 clones. CDR1 SGHVS and CDR2 FQNEAQ come from the germline V gene. There are 14 residues in the CDR3. Germline trimming cut 6 bases from V and 5 bases from J; bases unmatched to any gene: 7. The chain couples TRBV7-8 to TRBJ1-1; 9 bases line up with TRBD1. The receptor was isolated from a woman between 18 and 70 years old with a cervical HPV16 infection that either progressed to CIN3+ or cleared (not recorded which). Input material: blood buffy coat. CDR3 DNA (partial): TGTGCCAGCAGAGTGGACAGGGGAGGAACTGAA. It codes for CASRVDRGGTE. The whole CDR3 sequence reads CASRVDRGGTEAFF.